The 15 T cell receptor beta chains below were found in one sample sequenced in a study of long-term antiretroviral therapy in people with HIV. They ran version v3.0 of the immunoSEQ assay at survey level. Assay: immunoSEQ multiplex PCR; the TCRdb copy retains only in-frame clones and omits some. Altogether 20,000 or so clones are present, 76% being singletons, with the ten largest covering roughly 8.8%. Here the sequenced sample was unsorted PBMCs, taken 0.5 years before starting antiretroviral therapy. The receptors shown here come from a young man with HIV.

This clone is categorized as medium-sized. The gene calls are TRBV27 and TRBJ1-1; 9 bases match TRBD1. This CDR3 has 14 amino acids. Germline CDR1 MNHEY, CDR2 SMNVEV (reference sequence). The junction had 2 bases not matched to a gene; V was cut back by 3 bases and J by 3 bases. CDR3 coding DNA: TGTGCCAGCAGTTTGGACAGGGGATACACTGAAGCTTTCTTT. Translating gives CASSLDRGYTEAFF.

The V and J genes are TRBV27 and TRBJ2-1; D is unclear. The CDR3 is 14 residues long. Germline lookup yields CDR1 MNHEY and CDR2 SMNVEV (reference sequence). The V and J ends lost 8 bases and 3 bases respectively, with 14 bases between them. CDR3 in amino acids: CASGVGGDYNEQFF. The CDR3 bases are TGTGCCAGCGGGGTTGGTGGGGACTACAATGAGCAGTTCTTC.

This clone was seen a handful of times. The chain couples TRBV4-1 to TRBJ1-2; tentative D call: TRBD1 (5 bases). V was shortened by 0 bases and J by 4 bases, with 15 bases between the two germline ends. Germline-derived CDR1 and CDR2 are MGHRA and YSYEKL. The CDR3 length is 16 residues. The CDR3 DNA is TGCGCCAGCAGCCAAGATGGTCGGGGCCAGCTCTATGGCTACACCTTC. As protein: CASSQDGRGQLYGYTF.

The CDR3 is CASSLGGGNSGANVLTF. CDR3 in DNA: TGTGCCAGCAGCTTGGGCGGGGGCAACTCTGGGGCCAACGTCCTGACTTTC. This chain uses TRBV7-3 with TRBJ2-6; D perhaps matches TRBD2 (7 bases). This CDR3 region has 17 residues. The V end was cut by 3 bases, the J end by 0 bases, with 12 bases between. Looked up from germline, CDR1 is SGHTA and CDR2 is FQGTGA.

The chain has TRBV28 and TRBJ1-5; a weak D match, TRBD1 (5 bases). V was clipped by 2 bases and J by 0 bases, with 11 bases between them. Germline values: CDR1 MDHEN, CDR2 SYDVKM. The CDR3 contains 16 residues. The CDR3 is CASSLGGTFSNQPQHF. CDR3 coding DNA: TGTGCCAGCAGTTTAGGGGGGACCTTTAGCAATCAGCCCCAGCATTTT.

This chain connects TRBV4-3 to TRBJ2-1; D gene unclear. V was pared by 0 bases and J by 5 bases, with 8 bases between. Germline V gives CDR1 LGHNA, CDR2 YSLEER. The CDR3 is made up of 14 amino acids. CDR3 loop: CASSQDPFNNEQFF. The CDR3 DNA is TGCGCCAGCAGCCAAGATCCCTTTAACAATGAGCAGTTCTTC.

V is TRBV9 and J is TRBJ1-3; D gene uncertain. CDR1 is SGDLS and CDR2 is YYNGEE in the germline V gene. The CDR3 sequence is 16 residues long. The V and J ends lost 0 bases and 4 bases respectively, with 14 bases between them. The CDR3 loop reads CASSVDLRTWGNTIYF. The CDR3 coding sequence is TGTGCCAGCAGCGTAGATCTCCGGACCTGGGGAAACACCATATATTTT.

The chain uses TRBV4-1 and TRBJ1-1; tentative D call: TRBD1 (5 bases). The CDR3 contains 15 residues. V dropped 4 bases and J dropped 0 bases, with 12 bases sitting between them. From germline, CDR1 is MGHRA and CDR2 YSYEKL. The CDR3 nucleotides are TGCGCCAGCAGCCCAGGGAGCGAGATGAACACTGAAGCTTTCTTT. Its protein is CASSPGSEMNTEAFF.

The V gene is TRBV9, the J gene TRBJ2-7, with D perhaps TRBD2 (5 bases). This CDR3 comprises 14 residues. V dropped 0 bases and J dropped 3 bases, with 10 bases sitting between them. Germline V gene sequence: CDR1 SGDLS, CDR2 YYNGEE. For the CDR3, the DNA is TGTGCCAGCAGCGTAGCCTCGGCGGGCTACGAGCAGTACTTC. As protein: CASSVASAGYEQYF.

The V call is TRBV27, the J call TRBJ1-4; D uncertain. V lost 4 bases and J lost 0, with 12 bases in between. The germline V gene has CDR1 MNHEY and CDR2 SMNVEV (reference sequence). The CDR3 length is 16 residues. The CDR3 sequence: CASSWSWRTTNEKLFF. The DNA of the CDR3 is TGTGCCAGCAGTTGGTCGTGGCGAACAACTAATGAAAAACTGTTTTTT.

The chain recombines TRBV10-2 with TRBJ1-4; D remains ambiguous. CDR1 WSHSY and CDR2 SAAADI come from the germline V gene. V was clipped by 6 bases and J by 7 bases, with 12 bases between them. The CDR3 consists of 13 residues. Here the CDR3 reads CASSWVDGEKLFF. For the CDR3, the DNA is TGCGCCAGCAGCTGGGTTGACGGTGAAAAACTGTTTTTT.

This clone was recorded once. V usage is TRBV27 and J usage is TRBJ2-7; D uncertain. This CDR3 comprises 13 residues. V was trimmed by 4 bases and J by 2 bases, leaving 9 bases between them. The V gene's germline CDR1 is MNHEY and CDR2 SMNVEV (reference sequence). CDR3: CASSSRVTYEQYF. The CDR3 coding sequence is TGTGCCAGCAGTTCTCGGGTGACCTACGAGCAGTACTTC.

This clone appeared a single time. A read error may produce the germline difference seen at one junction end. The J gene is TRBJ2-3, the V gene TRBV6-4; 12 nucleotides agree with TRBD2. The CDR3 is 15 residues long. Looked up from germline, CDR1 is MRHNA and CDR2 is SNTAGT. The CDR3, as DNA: TGTGCCAGCAGAGCGACTAGCGGGAGCGCAGATACGCAATATTTT. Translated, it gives CASRATSGSADTQYF.

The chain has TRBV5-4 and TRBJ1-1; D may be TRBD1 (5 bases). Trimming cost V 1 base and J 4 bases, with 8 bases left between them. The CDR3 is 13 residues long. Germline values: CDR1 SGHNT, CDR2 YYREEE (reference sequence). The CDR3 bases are TGTGCCAGCAGCTTGCGGGGGGGCACTGAAGCTTTCTTT. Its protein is CASSLRGGTEAFF.

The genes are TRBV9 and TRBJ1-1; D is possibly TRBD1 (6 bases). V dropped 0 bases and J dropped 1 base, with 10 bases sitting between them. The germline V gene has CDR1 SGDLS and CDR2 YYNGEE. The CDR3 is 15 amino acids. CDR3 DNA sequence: TGTGCCAGCAGCGTAGGAACAGGGTGGAACACTGAAGCTTTCTTT. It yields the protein CASSVGTGWNTEAFF.